This TCR beta chain was profiled in a study of lymphopenia after photon versus proton radiotherapy. Here immunoSEQ multiplex PCR was the method, and the copy in TCRdb shows in-frame clones only, minus some. The sample holds 22,000 or so clones, 80% to 90% seen once. The CDR3 loop spans 15 amino acids. V was trimmed by 3 bases and J by 1 base, leaving 13 bases between them. The V gene's germline CDR1 is SGDLS and CDR2 YYNGEE. Note on this clone: The antigen is undetermined.

Study-level findings and limits: Oligoclonal CD8+ Temra expansion after nadir drove photon patients' diversity drop.

The TCR was taken from a woman between 50 and 59 years old with pancreatic cancer. The material sequenced was peripheral blood, taken from a patient treated with photon-based radiotherapy. J is TRBJ2-5 and V is TRBV9; D is perhaps TRBD1 (6 bases). The CDR3 DNA reads as TGTGCCAGCAGCGGATCGACAGGTCCCCAAGAGACCCAGTACTTC. This encodes CASSGSTGPQETQYF.